What follows are 9 T cell receptor beta chains derived from one specimen sequenced in a study of cytomegalovirus exposure and HLA in healthy donors. 13 Jbeta primers and 60 Vbeta primers were used for the PCR. Assay: immunoSEQ multiplex PCR; the TCRdb copy retains only in-frame clones and omits some. The data hold about 97,000 clones, with about three fifths observed a single time. Specimen: PBMCs. The receptors come from a human donor in good health.

This clone was detected a few times. The CDR3: CASSLTGGAGELFF. The CDR3 DNA is TGTGCCAGCAGTCTGACAGGGGGGGCCGGGGAGCTGTTTTTT. This chain joins TRBV28 and TRBJ2-2, with 9 bases fitting TRBD1. Germline CDR1 reads MDHEN; CDR2 reads SYDVKM. The trim removed 5 bases at V and 6 bases at J, leaving 4 bases unmatched. The length of the CDR3 is 14 residues. Drawing the rest from reference TRBV28 and TRBJ2-2, the complete variable domain is DVKVTQSSRYLVKRTGEKVFLECVQDMDHENMFWYRQDPGLGLRLIYFSYDVKMKEKGDIPEGYSVSREKKERFSLILESASTNQTSMYLCASSLTGGAGELFFGEGSRLTVL.

This sequence joins TRBV11-2 and TRBJ2-1; 8 bases align to TRBD2. Germline values: CDR1 SGHAT, CDR2 FQNNGV. Trimming took 1 base from V and 14 from J; bases not matched to a gene: 13. CDR3 length equals 15 residues. CDR3 residues: CASSLGISGGGSEFF. The CDR3, as DNA: TGTGCCAGCAGCTTAGGTATCAGTGGCGGGGGGAGTGAGTTCTTC.

The J gene is TRBJ1-4, the V gene TRBV19, with 7 positions matching TRBD1. Trimming removed 5 bases from V and 7 bases from J; junction bases left unmatched: 13. This CDR3 comprises 16 residues. Germline lookup yields CDR1 LNHDA and CDR2 SQIVND (reference sequence). CDR3 residues: CASSPRWGQPIEKLFF. The CDR3 region has the DNA TGTGCCAGTAGTCCTCGCTGGGGACAGCCCATTGAAAAACTGTTTTTT.

V usage is TRBV2 and J usage is TRBJ2-5; D uncertain. The CDR3 contains 13 residues. Trimming shortened V by 3 bases and J by 4 bases, and 9 bases separated the two germline ends. Germline V gene lookup returns CDR1 SNHLY and CDR2 FYNNEI. The CDR3 nucleotides are TGTGCCAGCAGTGAGTCCAGGCGAGAGACCCAGTACTTC. It yields the protein CASSESRRETQYF.

The rearrangement uses TRBV5-8 and TRBJ1-1, with D unresolved. The V and J ends lost 0 bases and 10 bases respectively, with 13 bases between them. CDR1 and CDR2 from the germline V gene are SGHTS and YDEGEE. The CDR3 extends over 13 amino acids. CDR3 nucleotides: TGTGCCAGCAGCTTGGCTGGGCCCCTTGGAGCTTTCTTT. Its protein product is CASSLAGPLGAFF.

This chain uses TRBV11-2 with TRBJ2-7; TRBD1 is a possible D gene (6 bases). Deletions cut 1 base from V and 3 bases from J, with 13 bases between. Per germline, CDR1 SGHAT and CDR2 FQNNGV. The CDR3 runs 15 residues. The chain's CDR3 is CASSLAPGDNYEQYF. CDR3 in DNA: TGTGCCAGCAGCTTAGCCCCAGGGGATAACTACGAGCAGTACTTC.

This clone occurred a few times. The genes are TRBV20-1 and TRBJ1-1; D uncertain. This CDR3 is built from 11 residues. Germline assignment: CDR1 DFQATT and CDR2 SNEGSKA (reference sequence). V lost 4 bases, J lost 3 bases, and 6 bases lay in between. The CDR3 sequence is CSATPHTEAFF. DNA for the CDR3: TGCAGTGCTACCCCTCACACTGAAGCTTTCTTT.

The chain carries TRBV18 and TRBJ2-7; 8 bases fit TRBD1. The V gene's germline CDR1 is KGHSH and CDR2 LQKENI. After removal of 0 bases from V and 4 bases from J, the junction contained 8 bases not matched to a gene. The CDR3 is made up of 16 amino acids. This chain's CDR3 is CASSPPFDRGSYEQYF. The CDR3 coding sequence is TGTGCCAGCTCACCACCGTTCGACAGGGGATCTTACGAGCAGTACTTC.

This chain joins TRBV11-2 and TRBJ2-1; 7 bases agree with TRBD1. There are 19 residues in the CDR3. The junction had 12 bases not matched to a gene; V was cut back by 1 base and J by 0 bases. CDR1 and CDR2 (germline): SGHAT, FQNNGV. CDR3 sequence reads: CASSLGPSGGHSSYNEQFF. DNA of the CDR3: TGTGCCAGCAGCTTAGGGCCTTCAGGGGGACACTCCTCCTACAATGAGCAGTTCTTC.